This T cell receptor beta chain was sequenced in a study of STAT5B mutations in CD4+ large granular lymphocyte leukemia. Sequencing was at survey level. TCRdb's copy holds only in-frame clones and misses some; the assay was immunoSEQ multiplex PCR. This sample yields 23,000 or so clones, of which 70% to 80% are seen a single time; 0.4% to 0.45% belongs to the top ten. Regarding the study as a whole: TRBV06-family usage was enriched in top patient clones (8/27) versus controls (2/35). Without putative leukemic clones, patient CD4-sorted repertoires remained more clonal than healthy CD4+ repertoires.

Control samples were healthy donors' buffy coats. This clone has only a few counts. Its antigen is unidentified. Germline values: CDR1 SGHAT, CDR2 FQNNGV. The germline V and J ends were trimmed by 4 bases and 0 bases, with 10 bases remaining between them. This CDR3 has 14 amino acids. J is TRBJ2-7 and V is TRBV11-2, with a possible D match to TRBD1 (6 bases). Sequences were obtained from CD4+ T cells from blood buffy coats. The source is a human donor in good health. In DNA, the CDR3 is TGTGCCAGCAGCTCCTTGACAGGCTCCTACGAGCAGTACTTC. Amino acids: CASSSLTGSYEQYF.